Listed here are 12 T cell receptor beta chains from one sample, sequenced in a study of T cell repertoires in cytomegalovirus infection. MiXCR, run by TCRdb on the reads, gives a single entry per CDR3 protein. The sample consists of about 150,000 distinct CDR3 sequences, about 25% of them appearing once. Sequenced: PBMCs. The receptors derive from a human donor in good health (CMV status not recorded). Some clones in this sample may be carry-over from other donors' samples.

V and J are TRBV28 and TRBJ2-7; TRBD2 aligns across 9 bases. This CDR3 is 14 amino acids long. Germline V gene data show CDR1 as MDHEN and CDR2 as SYDVKM. V trimming: 6 bases; J trimming: 7 bases; junction bases outside the gene matches: 10. CDR3 in amino acids: CASSRTSAPLEQYF. In nucleotides, the CDR3 is TGTGCCAGCAGCCGGACTAGCGCCCCCTTAGAGCAGTACTTC.

This clonotype occurred many times. Here the CDR3 reads CASSFATGGQPQHF. The CDR3 nucleotides are TGTGCCAGCAGTTTTGCTACAGGGGGCCAGCCCCAGCATTTT. This chain uses TRBV12-3 or TRBV12-4 with TRBJ1-5, with 9 bases lining up with TRBD1. V lost 3 bases to trimming and J lost 7 bases; unmatched junction nucleotides: 4. This CDR3 region has 14 residues.

There are a few counts of this clonotype. The CDR3 DNA reads TGCGCCAGCAGTCAATCGCGGAGAAGGGGCTGGCAGCCCCAGCATTTT. It encodes CASSQSRRRGWQPQHF. The chain is built from TRBV23-1 and TRBJ1-5, with D perhaps TRBD1 (5 bases). TRBV23-1 is assigned to the ORF class and has an uncertain function. The CDR3 contains 16 residues. V lost 0 bases, J lost 7 bases, and 16 bases lay in between.

The gene calls are TRBV20-1 and TRBJ2-7; 7 bases align to TRBD1. Germline V lookup: CDR1 DFQATT, CDR2 SNEGSKA (reference sequence). This CDR3 spans 14 amino acids. Trimming cost V 0 bases and J 3 bases; bases outside gene matches: 5. The CDR3 region is CSARDADRVYEQYF. CDR3 nucleotide sequence: TGCAGTGCTAGAGATGCCGACAGGGTCTACGAGCAGTACTTC.

This clonotype showed up just a few times. The chain uses TRBV14 and TRBJ2-1, with 8 bases aligning to TRBD2. Germline-derived CDR1 and CDR2 are SGHDN and FVKESK. Germline trimming cut 0 bases from V and 4 bases from J; bases unmatched to any gene: 11. The length of the CDR3 is 18 residues. Here the CDR3 reads CASSQDPSQRGMYNEQFF. The DNA for the CDR3 is TGTGCCAGCAGCCAAGACCCATCCCAGCGGGGGATGTACAATGAGCAGTTCTTC.

Ten or more counts support this clonotype. The V call is TRBV7-2, the J call TRBJ1-1, with 7 bases aligning to TRBD1. The CDR3 has 16 residues. The trim removed 2 bases at V and 1 base at J, leaving 7 bases unmatched. From germline, CDR1 is SGHTA and CDR2 FQGNSA. The CDR3 DNA follows: TGTGCCAGCAGCTTACGAGGGGGCGGGAAGAACACTGAAGCTTTCTTT. Encoded protein: CASSLRGGGKNTEAFF.

This chain connects TRBV30 to TRBJ2-4; D tentatively reads TRBD1 or TRBD2 (5 bases each). Per the germline V gene, CDR1 is GTSNPN and CDR2 is SVGIG (reference sequence). The CDR3 loop spans 16 amino acids. V lost 2 bases and J lost 3, with 17 bases in between. This CDR3 reads CAWSPGHGRGKNIQYF. For the CDR3, the DNA is TGTGCCTGGAGTCCTGGACACGGTCGGGGCAAAAACATTCAGTACTTC.

V is TRBV5-6 and J is TRBJ2-3; the match to TRBD2 covers 7 bases. V gave up 6 bases and J gave up 0 bases; unmatched junction bases: 10. This CDR3 is 16 amino acids long. Germline CDR1 and CDR2: SGHDT and YYEEEE. CDR3 nucleotides: TGTGCCAGCATCACCATTCCGGGAGGAAGCACAGATACGCAGTATTTT. Amino acid sequence: CASITIPGGSTDTQYF.

The chain employs TRBV19 and TRBJ2-2; possibly TRBD1 or TRBD2 for D (5 bases each). Germline V lookup: CDR1 LNHDA, CDR2 SQIVND (reference sequence). V was shortened by 7 bases and J by 5 bases, with 17 bases between the two germline ends. There are 15 residues in the CDR3. CDR3 in amino acids: CASKNQGGLTGELFF. CDR3 sequence (DNA): TGTGCCAGTAAAAACCAGGGCGGGCTTACCGGGGAGCTGTTTTTT.

The table lists this clonotype with a count of one. The CDR3 nucleotides are TGTGCCAGCAGTCTCGCTAGCGGGAGGGCCGGCGAGCAGTACTTC. As protein: CASSLASGRAGEQYF. The chain uses TRBV28 and TRBJ2-7, with 12 bases aligning to TRBD2. V was pared by 5 bases and J by 6 bases, with 8 bases of the junction left unmatched. The CDR3 is 15 residues long. Per the germline V gene, CDR1 is MDHEN and CDR2 is SYDVKM.

This clonotype was seen only a few times. The rearrangement links TRBV7-2 to TRBJ2-1, with 8 bases that match TRBD2. CDR1 is SGHTA, CDR2 FQGNSA, per germline. V was pared by 1 base and J by 3 bases, with 5 bases of the junction left unmatched. This CDR3 region has 16 residues. The CDR3 DNA is TGTGCCAGCAGCTTAGAATTAGCGGGGTACTACAATGAGCAGTTCTTC. Translating it yields CASSLELAGYYNEQFF.

Many counts were recorded for this clonotype. V usage is TRBV7-2 and J usage is TRBJ2-7; TRBD2 matches at 7 bases. The germline V gene has CDR1 SGHTA and CDR2 FQGNSA. This CDR3 has 15 amino acids. After removal of 1 base from V and 2 bases from J, the junction contained 5 bases not matched to a gene. CDR3 loop: CASSLGGAGPYEQYF. The CDR3 region has the DNA TGTGCCAGCAGCTTAGGAGGAGCGGGACCCTACGAGCAGTACTTC.